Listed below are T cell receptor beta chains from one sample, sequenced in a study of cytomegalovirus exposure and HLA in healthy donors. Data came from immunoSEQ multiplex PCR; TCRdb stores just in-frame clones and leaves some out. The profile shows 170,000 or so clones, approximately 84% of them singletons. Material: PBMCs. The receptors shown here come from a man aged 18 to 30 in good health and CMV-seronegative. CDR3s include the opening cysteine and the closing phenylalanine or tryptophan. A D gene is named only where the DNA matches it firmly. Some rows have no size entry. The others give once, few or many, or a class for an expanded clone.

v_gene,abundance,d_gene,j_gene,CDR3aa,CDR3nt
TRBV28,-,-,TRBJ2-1,CASSQHDRDTGNEQFF,TGTGCCAGCAGCCAACACGACCGGGACACGGGCAATGAGCAGTTCTTC
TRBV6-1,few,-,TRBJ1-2,CASRETGVYGYTF,TGTGCCAGCAGGGAGACAGGCGTCTATGGCTACACCTTC
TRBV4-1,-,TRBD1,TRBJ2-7,CASSHTGPGGEQYF,TGCGCCAGCAGCCATACCGGACCAGGGGGCGAGCAGTACTTC
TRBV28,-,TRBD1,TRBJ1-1,CASSPRTGRNTEAFF,TGTGCCAGCAGTCCCCGGACAGGAAGGAACACTGAAGCTTTCTTT
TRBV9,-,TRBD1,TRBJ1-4,CASSVGDRVEKLFF,TGTGCCAGCAGCGTAGGGGACAGGGTTGAAAAACTGTTTTTT
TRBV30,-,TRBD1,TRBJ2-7,CASRTGAEQYF,TGTGCCTCCCGGACAGGAGCCGAGCAGTACTTC
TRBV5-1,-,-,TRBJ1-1,CASSLGAGVVDTEAFF,TGCGCCAGCAGCTTAGGGGCTGGGGTTGTTGACACTGAAGCTTTCTTT
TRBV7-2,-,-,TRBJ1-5,CASSLATRRDSNQPQHF,TGTGCCAGCAGCTTAGCAACTAGACGAGATAGCAATCAGCCCCAGCATTTT
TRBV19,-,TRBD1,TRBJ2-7,CASKQGVGKDEQYF,TGTGCCAGTAAACAGGGGGTAGGTAAGGACGAGCAGTACTTC
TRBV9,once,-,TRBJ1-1,CASSPLEQGAEAFF,TGTGCCAGCAGCCCCCTAGAACAGGGCGCTGAAGCTTTCTTT
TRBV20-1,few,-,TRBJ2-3,CSARETHTQYF,TGCAGTGCTAGAGAAACACATACGCAGTATTTT
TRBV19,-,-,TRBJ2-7,CASSIPSLRNEQYF,TGTGCCAGTAGTATACCCTCTCTGAGGAACGAGCAGTACTTC
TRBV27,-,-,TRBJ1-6,CASTRQSFNSPLHF,TGTGCCAGCACCAGACAGTCTTTTAATTCACCCCTCCACTTT
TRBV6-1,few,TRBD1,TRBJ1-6,CASSILDRGNSPLHF,TGTGCCAGCAGTATCCTCGACAGGGGAAATTCACCCCTCCACTTT
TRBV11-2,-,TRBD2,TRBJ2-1,CASSFWASGGANEQFF,TGTGCCAGCAGCTTTTGGGCTAGCGGGGGGGCCAATGAGCAGTTCTTC
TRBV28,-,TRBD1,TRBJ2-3,CASSTSAGGSDTQYF,TGTGCCAGCAGCACCTCAGCAGGGGGATCAGATACGCAGTATTTT
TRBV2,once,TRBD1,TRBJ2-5,CASGVRWTGGQETQYF,TGTGCCAGCGGAGTGCGATGGACAGGGGGCCAAGAGACCCAGTACTTC
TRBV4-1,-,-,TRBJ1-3,CASSHPARQGAGNTIYF,TGCGCCAGCAGCCATCCGGCCCGCCAGGGTGCTGGAAACACCATATATTTT
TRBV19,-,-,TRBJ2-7,CASSIEGPGTKQYF,TGTGCCAGTAGTATTGAAGGTCCCGGGACAAAGCAGTACTTC
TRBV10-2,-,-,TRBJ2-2,CATVGGAPSGELFF,TGCGCCACCGTCGGAGGGGCACCCTCCGGGGAGCTGTTTTTT
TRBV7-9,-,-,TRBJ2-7,CASSSGLEGDQYF,TGTGCCAGCAGCTCGGGACTTGAAGGCGACCAGTACTTC
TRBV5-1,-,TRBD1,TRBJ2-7,CASSLGDRVREQYF,TGCGCCAGCAGCTTGGGGGACAGGGTGAGAGAGCAGTACTTC
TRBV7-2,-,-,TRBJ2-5,CASILYNQETQYF,TGTGCCAGCATCCTTTACAATCAAGAGACCCAGTACTTC
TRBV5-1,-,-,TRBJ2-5,CASRSIEAQETQYF,TGCGCCAGCAGGTCGATCGAAGCACAAGAGACCCAGTACTTC
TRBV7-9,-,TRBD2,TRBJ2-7,CASTSGGSDYEQYF,TGTGCCAGCACCAGCGGGGGTAGCGACTACGAGCAGTACTTC
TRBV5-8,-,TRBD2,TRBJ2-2,CASSLDLSSGGLTGELFF,TGTGCCAGCAGCTTGGATCTATCTAGCGGGGGTCTTACCGGGGAGCTGTTTTTT
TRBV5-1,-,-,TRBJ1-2,CASSLVPDTNYGYTF,TGCGCCAGCAGCTTGGTCCCAGATACTAACTATGGCTACACCTTC
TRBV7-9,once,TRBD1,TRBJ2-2,CASSATGGSGELFF,TGTGCCAGCAGCGCGACAGGGGGGAGCGGGGAGCTGTTTTTT
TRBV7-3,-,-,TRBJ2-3,CASSFGAPTGFTDTQYF,TGTGCCAGCAGCTTCGGGGCGCCAACAGGGTTTACAGATACGCAGTATTTT
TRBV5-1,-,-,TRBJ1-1,CASSLQRASLDTEAFF,TGCGCCAGCAGCTTGCAGCGGGCTTCACTGGACACTGAAGCTTTCTTT
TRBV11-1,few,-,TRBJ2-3,CASTSTDTQYF,TGTGCCAGCACTAGCACAGATACGCAGTATTTT
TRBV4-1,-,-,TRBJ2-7,CASSQGPTSYEQYF,TGCGCCAGCAGCCAAGGTCCCACATCCTACGAGCAGTACTTC
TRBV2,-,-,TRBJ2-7,CASSGGAEQYF,TGTGCCAGCAGTGGCGGGGCCGAGCAGTACTTC
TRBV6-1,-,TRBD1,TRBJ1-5,CASRDRGNQPQHF,TGTGCCAGCAGGGACAGGGGAAATCAGCCCCAGCATTTT
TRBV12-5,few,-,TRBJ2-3,CASGPPRGPRVDTQYF,TGTGCTAGTGGACCCCCCAGAGGTCCGCGGGTGGATACGCAGTATTTT
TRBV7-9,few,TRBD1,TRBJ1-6,CASSLAGTGNSPLHF,TGTGCCAGCAGCCTCGCCGGGACAGGGAATTCACCCCTCCACTTT
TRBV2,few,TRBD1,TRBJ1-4,CASSGTGGWGEKLFF,TGTGCCAGCAGCGGGACAGGGGGATGGGGTGAAAAACTGTTTTTT
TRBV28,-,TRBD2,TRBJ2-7,CASSQPSGTSYEQYF,TGTGCCAGCAGTCAGCCTAGCGGAACCTCCTACGAGCAGTACTTC
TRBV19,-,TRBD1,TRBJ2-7,CASSMGTGSYEQYF,TGTGCCAGTAGTATGGGGACAGGGTCCTACGAGCAGTACTTC
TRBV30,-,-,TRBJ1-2,CAWSDRVGGYTF,TGTGCCTGGAGTGACAGGGTGGGTGGCTACACCTTC
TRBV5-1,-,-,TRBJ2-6,CASNLLSGANVLTF,TGCGCCAGCAACCTACTCTCTGGGGCCAACGTCCTGACTTTC
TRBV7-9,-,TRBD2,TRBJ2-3,CASSFSVGLAGSTDTQYF,TGTGCCAGCAGCTTTAGCGTCGGACTAGCGGGAAGCACAGATACGCAGTATTTT
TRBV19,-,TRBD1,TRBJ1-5,CASRLAGQPNQPQHF,TGTGCCAGTAGGCTGGCGGGACAGCCGAATCAGCCCCAGCATTTT
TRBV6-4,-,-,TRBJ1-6,CAGSEDLNSPLHF,TGTGCCGGGAGCGAGGACCTAAATTCACCCCTCCACTTT
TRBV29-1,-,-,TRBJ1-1,CSVEWRPNTEAFF,TGCAGCGTTGAGTGGCGGCCGAACACTGAAGCTTTCTTT
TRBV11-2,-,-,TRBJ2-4,CASSLREAKNIQYF,TGTGCCAGCAGCCTGAGGGAGGCCAAAAACATTCAGTACTTC